This T cell receptor beta chain was captured by sequencing in a study of blood T cells in healthy people across ages. Study-wide results and limits: The unknown donor CMV status may have confounded expanded clonotype changes.

A second 7 to 11 cycle PCR used barcoded and J-beta primers. One entry per CDR3 protein results from TCRdb running MiXCR on the 5' RACE reads. The data contain 1.5 million to 2 million distinct CDR3 sequences, approximately 30% of them singletons. This clonotype was counted only a few times. Its target is unknown. The CDR3 is 14 amino acids. The germline gives CDR1 MNHEY, CDR2 SVGAGI. V lost 0 bases and J lost 3, with 9 bases in between. For every donor, a draw yielded 8.5 to 10 milliliters of peripheral blood. This sequence was found in a woman aged 25 to 39 in good health. The V call is TRBV6-5, the J call TRBJ2-7; a weak D match, TRBD1 (5 bases). Sequencing was performed on blood. This CDR3 reads CASSYSAGHYEQYF. CDR3 in DNA: TGTGCCAGCAGTTACTCGGCAGGGCACTACGAGCAGTACTTC.